A selection of T cell receptor beta chains follows, all from one sample in a study of cytomegalovirus exposure and HLA in healthy donors. Assay: immunoSEQ multiplex PCR; the TCRdb copy retains only in-frame clones and omits some. This table holds tens of thousands of clones, about 94% found once. Sample: PBMCs. The receptors derive from a man younger than 35 in good health and CMV-seropositive. The CDR3 runs from the conserved cysteine through the conserved F or W. A D gene is named only where the DNA matches it firmly. Clone size, where shown, is once, few, many, or a class for clones that have expanded.

j_call: TRBJ2-4; v_call: TRBV7-2; d_call: .; clone_size: .; cdr3_aa: CASSLGGAENIQYF; cdr3_nt: TGTGCCAGCAGCTTAGGTGGGGCTGAAAACATTCAGTACTTC
j_call: TRBJ2-2; v_call: TRBV5-6; d_call: .; clone_size: .; cdr3_aa: CASSSLGGHTGELFF; cdr3_nt: TGTGCCAGCAGCTCCCTAGGGGGTCACACCGGGGAGCTGTTTTTT
j_call: TRBJ2-3; v_call: TRBV11-2; d_call: .; clone_size: .; cdr3_aa: CASSLYNTRTDTQYF; cdr3_nt: TGTGCCAGCAGCTTATACAACACCCGCACAGATACGCAGTATTTT
j_call: TRBJ2-7; v_call: TRBV7-2; d_call: TRBD2; clone_size: .; cdr3_aa: CASSLQRDYEQYF; cdr3_nt: TGTGCCAGCAGCTTACAGCGGGACTACGAGCAGTACTTC
j_call: TRBJ2-2; v_call: TRBV9; d_call: TRBD2; clone_size: .; cdr3_aa: CASSVESASGRYTGELFF; cdr3_nt: TGTGCCAGCAGCGTAGAATCGGCTAGCGGGAGATACACCGGGGAGCTGTTTTTT
j_call: TRBJ1-1; v_call: TRBV11-2; d_call: .; clone_size: .; cdr3_aa: CASSPGRVEAFF; cdr3_nt: TGTGCCAGCAGCCCCGGGAGGGTTGAAGCTTTCTTT
j_call: TRBJ1-2; v_call: TRBV6-5; d_call: TRBD1; clone_size: .; cdr3_aa: CATSGGGYGYTF; cdr3_nt: TGTGCCACCTCAGGGGGCGGCTATGGCTACACCTTC
j_call: TRBJ1-5; v_call: TRBV2; d_call: .; clone_size: .; cdr3_aa: CASSAGYNQPQHF; cdr3_nt: TGTGCCAGCAGTGCAGGGTACAATCAGCCCCAGCATTTT
j_call: TRBJ1-2; v_call: TRBV7-9; d_call: TRBD1; clone_size: .; cdr3_aa: CASSRGQANYGYTF; cdr3_nt: TGTGCCAGCAGCAGGGGACAGGCTAACTATGGCTACACCTTC
j_call: TRBJ1-1; v_call: TRBV30; d_call: .; clone_size: .; cdr3_aa: CAWSASNTEAFF; cdr3_nt: TGTGCCTGGAGTGCTTCGAACACTGAAGCTTTCTTT
j_call: TRBJ2-1; v_call: TRBV4-1; d_call: .; clone_size: .; cdr3_aa: CASSQYAGQLYNEQFF; cdr3_nt: TGCGCCAGCAGCCAATATGCGGGACAGCTCTACAATGAGCAGTTCTTC
j_call: TRBJ2-5; v_call: TRBV4-1; d_call: .; clone_size: .; cdr3_aa: CASSQETGQETQYF; cdr3_nt: TGCGCCAGCAGCCAAGAAACAGGACAAGAGACCCAGTACTTC
j_call: TRBJ2-3; v_call: TRBV27; d_call: TRBD1; clone_size: .; cdr3_aa: CASRRQGDVGTDTQYF; cdr3_nt: TGTGCCAGCAGGCGACAGGGGGACGTCGGCACAGATACGCAGTATTTT
j_call: TRBJ2-4; v_call: TRBV27; d_call: .; clone_size: .; cdr3_aa: CASSAQGGNIQYF; cdr3_nt: TGTGCCAGCAGCGCGCAGGGGGGCAACATTCAGTACTTC
j_call: TRBJ2-7; v_call: TRBV13; d_call: TRBD2; clone_size: .; cdr3_aa: CASSFHEGGRAVYEQYF; cdr3_nt: TGTGCCAGCAGCTTCCACGAGGGCGGGAGGGCCGTTTACGAGCAGTACTTC
j_call: TRBJ1-1; v_call: TRBV28; d_call: .; clone_size: .; cdr3_aa: CAIGTPKNTEAFF; cdr3_nt: TGTGCCATTGGGACACCTAAGAACACTGAAGCTTTCTTT
j_call: TRBJ1-1; v_call: TRBV7-2; d_call: .; clone_size: .; cdr3_aa: CASSLTPGQDTEAFF; cdr3_nt: TGTGCCAGCAGCTTAACTCCGGGACAAGACACTGAAGCTTTCTTT
j_call: TRBJ1-1; v_call: TRBV11-3; d_call: .; clone_size: .; cdr3_aa: CASSWTENTEAFF; cdr3_nt: TGTGCCAGCAGCTGGACAGAGAACACTGAAGCTTTCTTT
j_call: TRBJ1-2; v_call: TRBV4-3; d_call: .; clone_size: .; cdr3_aa: CASSPKYAEEFSYGYTF; cdr3_nt: TGCGCCAGCAGCCCGAAGTATGCAGAGGAGTTCAGCTATGGCTACACCTTC
j_call: TRBJ1-1; v_call: TRBV10-3; d_call: .; clone_size: .; cdr3_aa: CAISDYAVDTEAFF; cdr3_nt: TGTGCCATCAGTGATTATGCAGTGGACACTGAAGCTTTCTTT
j_call: TRBJ2-1; v_call: TRBV30; d_call: TRBD1; clone_size: .; cdr3_aa: CAWDRGGDEQFF; cdr3_nt: TGTGCCTGGGACAGGGGTGGGGATGAGCAGTTCTTC
j_call: TRBJ1-5; v_call: TRBV18; d_call: .; clone_size: .; cdr3_aa: CASSPQYSNQPQHF; cdr3_nt: TGTGCCAGCTCACCCCAGTATAGCAATCAGCCCCAGCATTTT
j_call: TRBJ2-7; v_call: TRBV7-2; d_call: TRBD2; clone_size: once; cdr3_aa: CASSLSAGVSYEQYF; cdr3_nt: TGTGCCAGCAGCTTGTCAGCGGGAGTTTCCTACGAGCAGTACTTC
j_call: TRBJ1-1; v_call: TRBV7-8; d_call: .; clone_size: .; cdr3_aa: CASSLVGLNTEAFF; cdr3_nt: TGTGCCAGCAGCTTAGTGGGGCTGAACACTGAAGCTTTCTTT
j_call: TRBJ1-2; v_call: TRBV27; d_call: .; clone_size: .; cdr3_aa: CASSLLAPGQGYYGYTF; cdr3_nt: TGTGCCAGCAGTTTATTAGCCCCGGGCCAGGGATATTATGGCTACACCTTC
j_call: TRBJ1-1; v_call: TRBV4-2; d_call: .; clone_size: .; cdr3_aa: CASSQVGQGLNTEAFF; cdr3_nt: TGTGCCAGCAGCCAGGTGGGTCAGGGGCTGAACACTGAAGCTTTCTTT
j_call: TRBJ2-5; v_call: TRBV5-1; d_call: .; clone_size: .; cdr3_aa: CASSLLQGTSQETQYF; cdr3_nt: TGCGCCAGCAGCTTGCTGCAGGGAACTAGCCAGGAGACCCAGTACTTC
j_call: TRBJ2-7; v_call: TRBV10-3; d_call: TRBD1; clone_size: .; cdr3_aa: CAISGTGDLYEQYF; cdr3_nt: TGTGCCATCAGCGGGACAGGGGATTTGTACGAGCAGTACTTC
j_call: TRBJ2-3; v_call: TRBV7-2; d_call: TRBD2; clone_size: .; cdr3_aa: CASSLGTSGNTDTQYF; cdr3_nt: TGTGCCAGCAGCCTCGGGACTAGCGGGAATACAGATACGCAGTATTTT
j_call: TRBJ1-2; v_call: TRBV19; d_call: TRBD1; clone_size: few; cdr3_aa: CASSPATGPYGYTF; cdr3_nt: TGTGCCAGTAGTCCCGCGACAGGGCCCTATGGCTACACCTTC
j_call: TRBJ2-2; v_call: TRBV5-1; d_call: TRBD2; clone_size: .; cdr3_aa: CASSWTSGGTGELFF; cdr3_nt: TGCGCCAGCAGCTGGACTAGCGGAGGTACCGGGGAGCTGTTTTTT
j_call: TRBJ2-1; v_call: TRBV19; d_call: TRBD1; clone_size: .; cdr3_aa: CASSIEQGAMNEQFF; cdr3_nt: TGTGCCAGTAGTATAGAGCAGGGGGCGATGAATGAGCAGTTCTTC
j_call: TRBJ2-1; v_call: TRBV7-2; d_call: .; clone_size: .; cdr3_aa: CASSPVMTSGANEQFF; cdr3_nt: TGTGCCAGCAGCCCTGTTATGACTAGTGGGGCCAATGAGCAGTTCTTC
j_call: TRBJ2-2; v_call: TRBV15; d_call: .; clone_size: .; cdr3_aa: CATSRVANGELFF; cdr3_nt: TGTGCCACCAGCAGAGTAGCAAACGGGGAGCTGTTTTTT
j_call: TRBJ2-2; v_call: TRBV10-3; d_call: .; clone_size: .; cdr3_aa: CAGGDAIGTGELFF; cdr3_nt: TGTGCCGGCGGGGACGCGATTGGCACCGGGGAGCTGTTTTTT
j_call: TRBJ2-1; v_call: TRBV7-8; d_call: .; clone_size: .; cdr3_aa: CASSLDSSSYNEQFF; cdr3_nt: TGTGCCAGCAGCTTGGACAGTAGCTCCTACAATGAGCAGTTCTTC
j_call: TRBJ1-2; v_call: TRBV6-1; d_call: .; clone_size: .; cdr3_aa: CASTGKAGAVGYTF; cdr3_nt: TGTGCCAGCACGGGGAAGGCGGGGGCGGTCGGCTACACCTTC
j_call: TRBJ2-7; v_call: TRBV6-5; d_call: .; clone_size: .; cdr3_aa: CASSLDRTYEQYF; cdr3_nt: TGTGCCAGCAGCCTAGACAGAACCTACGAGCAGTACTTC
j_call: TRBJ2-1; v_call: TRBV28; d_call: .; clone_size: .; cdr3_aa: CASSLPTGSYNEQFF; cdr3_nt: TGTGCCAGCAGTTTACCGACAGGCTCCTACAATGAGCAGTTCTTC
j_call: TRBJ2-6; v_call: TRBV7-2; d_call: .; clone_size: once; cdr3_aa: CASSFGGGGANVLTF; cdr3_nt: TGTGCCAGCAGCTTCGGTGGGGGCGGGGCCAACGTCCTGACTTTC
j_call: TRBJ1-2; v_call: TRBV7-2; d_call: TRBD1; clone_size: .; cdr3_aa: CASSSPRGGQGDSNYGYTF; cdr3_nt: TGTGCCAGCAGCTCCCCCAGGGGGGGACAGGGGGACTCTAACTATGGCTACACCTTC
j_call: TRBJ1-5; v_call: TRBV6-1; d_call: .; clone_size: .; cdr3_aa: CAGSDHPAGWPQHF; cdr3_nt: TGTGCCGGCAGTGACCATCCGGCGGGGTGGCCCCAGCATTTT
j_call: TRBJ2-6; v_call: TRBV7-2; d_call: TRBD2; clone_size: once; cdr3_aa: CACPPAGGDAGANVLTF; cdr3_nt: TGTGCCTGCCCCCCAGCGGGAGGGGACGCTGGGGCCAACGTCCTGACTTTC
j_call: TRBJ1-1; v_call: TRBV27; d_call: TRBD1; clone_size: .; cdr3_aa: CASSRQGAGTEAFF; cdr3_nt: TGTGCCAGCAGCCGACAGGGGGCGGGTACTGAAGCTTTCTTT
j_call: TRBJ2-5; v_call: TRBV7-9; d_call: .; clone_size: .; cdr3_aa: CASSPTGYEETQYF; cdr3_nt: TGTGCCAGCAGCCCAACGGGGTATGAAGAGACCCAGTACTTC
j_call: TRBJ1-2; v_call: TRBV29-1; d_call: TRBD1; clone_size: .; cdr3_aa: CSVLNPGQGVGGYTF; cdr3_nt: TGCAGCGTTCTAAATCCGGGACAGGGGGTAGGGGGCTACACCTTC
j_call: TRBJ2-5; v_call: TRBV27; d_call: TRBD2; clone_size: .; cdr3_aa: CASSLWTSGAPQETQYF; cdr3_nt: TGTGCCAGCAGTTTATGGACTAGCGGGGCCCCCCAAGAGACCCAGTACTTC
j_call: TRBJ2-7; v_call: TRBV21-1; d_call: .; clone_size: .; cdr3_aa: CASSKTGLNYEQYF; cdr3_nt: TGTGCCAGCAGCAAAACAGGTCTCAACTACGAGCAGTACTTC
j_call: TRBJ2-1; v_call: TRBV5-8; d_call: TRBD1; clone_size: .; cdr3_aa: CASSLRTGGFDEQFF; cdr3_nt: TGTGCCAGCAGCTTGCGAACAGGGGGGTTCGATGAGCAGTTCTTC
j_call: TRBJ2-7; v_call: TRBV4-3; d_call: TRBD1; clone_size: once; cdr3_aa: CASSLTRGPYEQYF; cdr3_nt: TGCGCCAGCAGCCTTACCAGGGGGCCGTACGAGCAGTACTTC
j_call: TRBJ1-2; v_call: TRBV2; d_call: .; clone_size: .; cdr3_aa: CASSEQDYRTF; cdr3_nt: TGTGCCAGCAGCGAACAGGATTATCGCACCTTC
j_call: TRBJ2-1; v_call: TRBV18; d_call: TRBD2; clone_size: .; cdr3_aa: CASSPLLGRGEQFF; cdr3_nt: TGTGCCAGCTCACCACTTTTAGGGAGGGGTGAGCAGTTCTTC
j_call: TRBJ2-7; v_call: TRBV7-9; d_call: TRBD2; clone_size: .; cdr3_aa: CASSLTGRGAYEQYF; cdr3_nt: TGTGCCAGCAGCTTAACTGGGCGGGGGGCCTACGAGCAGTACTTC
j_call: TRBJ2-7; v_call: TRBV9; d_call: TRBD2; clone_size: .; cdr3_aa: CASSPRTSGTEIYEQYF; cdr3_nt: TGTGCCAGCAGCCCACGGACTAGCGGGACGGAAATTTACGAGCAGTACTTC
j_call: TRBJ2-6; v_call: TRBV9; d_call: TRBD1; clone_size: .; cdr3_aa: CASSYLGTGGIGGANVLTF; cdr3_nt: TGTGCCAGCAGCTATTTGGGAACAGGGGGTATAGGTGGGGCCAACGTCCTGACTTTC
j_call: TRBJ1-6; v_call: TRBV13; d_call: .; clone_size: .; cdr3_aa: CASSLVGGIGSPLHF; cdr3_nt: TGTGCCAGCAGCTTAGTGGGGGGGATCGGTTCACCCCTCCACTTT
j_call: TRBJ2-7; v_call: TRBV5-4; d_call: .; clone_size: .; cdr3_aa: CASSLFGQLGEASSYEQYF; cdr3_nt: TGTGCCAGCAGCTTATTTGGGCAGTTGGGGGAGGCAAGCTCCTACGAGCAGTACTTC
j_call: TRBJ2-7; v_call: TRBV11-2; d_call: .; clone_size: .; cdr3_aa: CASSFSDQYEQYF; cdr3_nt: TGTGCCAGCAGCTTTAGCGACCAATACGAGCAGTACTTC
j_call: TRBJ2-6; v_call: TRBV7-9; d_call: .; clone_size: .; cdr3_aa: CASSLVPGIGSGANVLTF; cdr3_nt: TGTGCCAGCAGCTTAGTACCAGGGATAGGCTCTGGGGCCAACGTCCTGACTTTC
j_call: TRBJ1-5; v_call: TRBV5-1; d_call: .; clone_size: .; cdr3_aa: CASSPSGSNQPQHF; cdr3_nt: TGCGCCAGCAGCCCCTCTGGCAGCAATCAGCCCCAGCATTTT